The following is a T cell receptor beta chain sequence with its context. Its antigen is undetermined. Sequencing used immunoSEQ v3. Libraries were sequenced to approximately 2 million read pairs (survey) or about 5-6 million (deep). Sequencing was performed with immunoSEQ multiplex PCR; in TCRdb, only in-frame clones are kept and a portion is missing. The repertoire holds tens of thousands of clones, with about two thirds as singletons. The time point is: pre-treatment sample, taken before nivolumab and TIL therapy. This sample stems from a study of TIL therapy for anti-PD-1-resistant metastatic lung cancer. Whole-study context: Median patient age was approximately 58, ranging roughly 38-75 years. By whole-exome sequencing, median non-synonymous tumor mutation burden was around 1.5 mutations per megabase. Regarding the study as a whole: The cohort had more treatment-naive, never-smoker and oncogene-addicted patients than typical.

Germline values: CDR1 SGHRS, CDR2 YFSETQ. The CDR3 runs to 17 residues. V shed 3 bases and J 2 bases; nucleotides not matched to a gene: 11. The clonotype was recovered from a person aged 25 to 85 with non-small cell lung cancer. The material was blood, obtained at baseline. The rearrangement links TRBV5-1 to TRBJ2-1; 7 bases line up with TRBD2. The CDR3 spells CASSSWASGVPYNEQFF. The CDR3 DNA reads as TGCGCCAGCAGCTCCTGGGCAAGCGGGGTGCCCTACAATGAGCAGTTCTTC.